The 13 T cell receptor beta chains in this list originate from one sample, sequenced in a study of blood T cell repertoires in COVID-19. This table comes from immunoSEQ multiplex PCR, and its TCRdb copy is limited to in-frame clones, with some not included. Of hundreds of thousands of clones listed, 90% were seen once; the top ten hold 0.2% to 0.3%. The sequenced sample consisted of peripheral blood. These receptor sequences come from a woman between 18 and 30 years old with acute or convalescent COVID-19.

The chain links TRBV14 to TRBJ2-7; no definite D call. The CDR3 is 17 residues long. V was shortened by 2 bases and J by 3 bases, with 20 bases between the two germline ends. The germline V gene encodes CDR1 SGHDN and CDR2 FVKESK. Here the CDR3 reads CASSQQSPRRNYYEQYF. In DNA form, the CDR3 reads TGTGCCAGCAGCCAACAGTCCCCACGTCGTAATTACTACGAGCAGTACTTC.

The chain recombines TRBV19 with TRBJ1-2, with D possibly TRBD1 on 5 matching bases. The CDR3 runs 18 residues. V was trimmed by 3 bases and J by 0 bases, leaving 20 bases between them. The germline CDR1 and CDR2 sequences are LNHDA and SQIVND (reference sequence). The CDR3 nucleotides read TGTGCCAGTAGTATGGGTTTGAGAGACAGATATTCTAACTATGGCTACACCTTC. It yields the protein CASSMGLRDRYSNYGYTF.

The chain recombines TRBV2 with TRBJ1-4; TRBD1 is a possible D gene (6 bases). CDR1 and CDR2 (germline): SNHLY, FYNNEI. This CDR3 is 14 amino acids long. Trimming removed 6 bases from V and 0 bases from J, with 8 bases in between. CDR3 in amino acids: CASRGTTTNEKLFF. The CDR3 DNA reads TGTGCCAGCAGGGGGACAACAACTAATGAAAAACTGTTTTTT.

The chain is built from TRBV12-3 or TRBV12-4 and TRBJ1-2, with D possibly TRBD1 on 6 matching bases. V lost 7 bases, J lost 5 bases, and 14 bases lay in between. This CDR3 contains 13 residues. The CDR3 protein is CASKTDRAYGYTF. The CDR3 nucleotides read TGTGCCAGCAAAACGGACAGAGCTTATGGCTACACCTTC.

The chain carries TRBV5-1 and TRBJ1-3; tentatively, D is TRBD1 (6 bases). Between the trimmed V and J ends, which lost 3 bases and 4 bases, there was a span of 17 bases. This CDR3 spans 16 amino acids. From germline, CDR1 is SGHRS and CDR2 YFSETQ. The CDR3 DNA is TGCGCCAGCAGCTCTCACCCAAACAGGGACGGAAACACCATATATTTT. Residues: CASSSHPNRDGNTIYF.

This chain joins TRBV9 and TRBJ1-2, with TRBD1 matching 7 bases. Germline-derived CDR1 and CDR2 are SGDLS and YYNGEE. With 2 bases clipped from V and 4 bases from J, the junction kept 5 bases outside the gene matches. The CDR3 consists of 14 residues. The CDR3: CASSVRDRSYGYTF. The CDR3, as DNA: TGTGCCAGCAGCGTCCGGGACAGAAGCTATGGCTACACCTTC.

This chain connects TRBV6-5 to TRBJ1-6, with 12 bases aligning to TRBD1. With 6 bases clipped from V and 7 bases from J, the junction kept 4 bases outside the gene matches. Germline values: CDR1 MNHEY, CDR2 SVGAGI. This CDR3 has 15 amino acids. This CDR3 reads CASSRDRGQNSPLHF. CDR3 in DNA: TGTGCCAGCAGCCGGGACAGGGGGCAGAATTCACCCCTCCACTTT.

The rearrangement links TRBV6-4 to TRBJ2-1; possible D gene TRBD2, 7 bases. Per the germline V gene, CDR1 is MRHNA and CDR2 is SNTAGT. Trimming took 4 bases from V and 3 from J, leaving 13 bases between them. The CDR3 has 15 amino acids. The CDR3 sequence: CASSASGDNYNEQFF. The CDR3 bases are TGTGCCAGCAGTGCAAGCGGGGACAACTACAATGAGCAGTTCTTC.

The chain joins TRBV30 to TRBJ1-1, with D possibly TRBD1 on 5 matching bases. CDR1 GTSNPN and CDR2 SVGIG come from the germline V gene (reference sequence). V lost 2 bases, J lost 8 bases, and 12 bases lay in between. CDR3 length: 12 amino acids. The CDR3 is CAWSKGEGEAFF. In DNA form, the CDR3 reads TGTGCCTGGAGTAAAGGGGAGGGAGAAGCTTTCTTT.

V usage is TRBV29-1 and J usage is TRBJ2-1, with a weak D call TRBD1 (6 bases). CDR1 is SQVTM, CDR2 ANQGSEA, per germline. This CDR3 has 12 amino acids. V lost 2 bases to trimming and J lost 8 bases, with 10 bases between them. In nucleotides, the CDR3 is TGCAGCGTTGAACAGGGGCGGTATGAGCAGTTCTTC. It encodes CSVEQGRYEQFF.

V usage is TRBV9 and J usage is TRBJ2-7; no clear D gene. V was cut by 0 bases and J by 1 base, with 8 bases left in between. The CDR3 is 14 residues long. Germline CDR1 SGDLS, CDR2 YYNGEE. In DNA, the CDR3 is TGTGCCAGCAGCGTAGGGTGGCAATCCTACGAGCAGTACTTC. Translating it yields CASSVGWQSYEQYF.

In regard to this clone: The identical CDR3 is also encoded by other nucleotide sequences in the sample. The V call is TRBV6-5, the J call TRBJ2-7; TRBD1 aligns across 10 bases. The V segment lost 2 bases and the J segment 3 bases; nucleotides outside the gene matches: 1. The CDR3 covers 14 residues. Germline V gives CDR1 MNHEY, CDR2 SVGAGI. CDR3 in amino acids: CASSYRDRGYEQYF. The CDR3 region has the DNA TGTGCCAGCAGTTACCGGGACAGGGGCTACGAGCAGTACTTC.

The chain joins TRBV3-1 (or the pseudogene TRBV3-2) to TRBJ1-1; TRBD1 might be the D (6 bases). Per germline, CDR1 LGHDT and CDR2 YNNKEL (reference sequence). The CDR3 runs to 14 residues. V shed 4 bases and J shed 4 bases, with 13 bases lying between them. The CDR3 is CASSLRDTGTEAFF. CDR3 DNA: TGTGCCAGCAGCCTCCGGGACACGGGCACTGAAGCTTTCTTT.